This passage covers 31 T cell receptor beta chains from one sample sequenced in a study of OX40 agonist ivuxolimab in advanced cancers. Sequencing used immunoSEQ multiplex PCR; TCRdb keeps in-frame clones, though not all of them. The sample lists 75,000 to 80,000 clones; around nine tenths were seen once. The sequenced sample was CD4+ or CD8+ T cells sorted from blood, obtained in a trial of the OX40 agonist ivuxolimab. These receptor sequences come from an adult with an advanced solid tumor such as melanoma, head and neck, liver or kidney cancer.

This rearrangement joins TRBV27 to TRBJ2-7, with a weak D call TRBD2 (6 bases). This CDR3 has 14 residues. V was cut by 6 bases and J by 5 bases, with 17 bases left in between. The germline CDR1 and CDR2 sequences are MNHEY and SMNVEV (reference sequence). In DNA, the CDR3 is TGTGCCAGCAGAAGACTAGATTTTGTTAACGAGCAGTACTTC. It is translated as CASRRLDFVNEQYF.

The chain carries TRBV5-6 and TRBJ1-2, with a tentative D call TRBD1 (6 bases). Deletions cut 0 bases from V and 6 bases from J, with 15 bases between. The CDR3 loop spans 15 amino acids. The germline CDR1 and CDR2 sequences are SGHDT and YYEEEE. The CDR3 spells CASSLGGGRNHGYTF. CDR3 in DNA: TGTGCCAGCAGCTTGGGAGGGGGGCGCAACCATGGCTACACCTTC.

The chain has TRBV13 and TRBJ2-3; 11 bases are a match to TRBD2. CDR3 size: 17 residues. Germline assignment: CDR1 PRHDT and CDR2 FYEKMQ (reference sequence). J gave up 1 base and V 2 bases, and 5 bases lay outside the gene matches. The CDR3 loop is CASSLRTSGSRTDTQYF. CDR3 coding DNA: TGTGCCAGCAGCTTAAGGACTAGCGGGTCTCGCACAGATACGCAGTATTTT.

This chain links TRBV7-8 with TRBJ1-6; TRBD1 is a possible D gene (5 bases). CDR3 length equals 15 residues. CDR1 is SGHVS and CDR2 is FQNEAQ in the germline V gene. Trimming removed 1 base from V and 9 bases from J, with 13 bases in between. CDR3 coding DNA: TGTGCCAGCAGCTTAGTAGAGGGGCCGGGTTCACCCCTCCACTTT. It codes for CASSLVEGPGSPLHF.

This chain links TRBV30 with TRBJ2-7; D is undetermined. The CDR3 has 11 residues. Germline-derived CDR1 and CDR2 are GTSNPN and SVGIG (reference sequence). The V gene lost 3 bases and the J gene lost 2 bases, with 5 bases spanning the gap. In DNA form, the CDR3 reads TGTGCCTGGAGATCCACCTACGAGCAGTACTTC. Its translation: CAWRSTYEQYF.

This clone appeared once. The J gene is TRBJ2-7, the V gene TRBV11-2; 12 bases align to TRBD2. V dropped 4 bases and J dropped 2; count of bases not matched to a gene: 0. This CDR3 is 14 amino acids long. Per the germline V gene, CDR1 is SGHAT and CDR2 is FQNNGV. This CDR3 is CASSSSGRAYEQYF. CDR3 coding DNA: TGTGCCAGCAGCTCTAGCGGGAGGGCCTACGAGCAGTACTTC.

This chain uses TRBV30 with TRBJ2-1; 14 bases are shared with TRBD2. Trimming took 3 bases from V and 12 from J; bases not matched to a gene: 7. CDR3 length equals 14 residues. The germline V gene encodes CDR1 GTSNPN and CDR2 SVGIG (reference sequence). In DNA, the CDR3 is TGTGCCTGGAGATTTCGGACTAGCGGGAGGCCGCAGTTCTTC. It translates to CAWRFRTSGRPQFF.

The chain has TRBV5-5 and TRBJ1-1; 7 positions agree with TRBD1. J gave up 5 bases and V 5 bases, and 9 bases lay outside the gene matches. CDR3 length: 14 amino acids. The germline CDR1 and CDR2 sequences are SGHKS and YYEKEE (reference sequence). The DNA for the CDR3 is TGTGCCAGCAGAAGGACAGGTATGGGTACTGAAGCTTTCTTT. Protein sequence: CASRRTGMGTEAFF. The entire variable domain, with the rest obtained from reference TRBV5-5 and TRBJ1-1, is as follows: DAGVTQSPTHLIKTRGQQVTLRCSPISGHKSVSWYQQVLGQGPQFIFQYYEKEERGRGNFPDRFSARQFPNYSSELNVNALLLGDSALYLCASRRTGMGTEAFFGQGTRLTVV.

The count of this clone is one. DNA of the CDR3: TGTGCCAGCAGCTTAAGTCAGGGGCCCGAGCAGTACTTC. This translates into CASSLSQGPEQYF. This chain joins TRBV11-2 and TRBJ2-7, with a tentative D call TRBD1 (6 bases). The CDR3 covers 13 residues. Trimming removed 2 bases from V and 6 bases from J, with 11 bases in between. Germline CDR1 SGHAT, CDR2 FQNNGV.

The V gene is TRBV30, the J gene TRBJ2-2; D ambiguous. The CDR3 contains 14 residues. V was cut by 0 bases and J by 4 bases, with 9 bases left in between. CDR1 and CDR2 (germline): GTSNPN, SVGIG (reference sequence). The CDR3 sequence: CAWSVLQLTGELFF. The CDR3 region has the DNA TGTGCCTGGAGTGTGCTACAGCTCACCGGGGAGCTGTTTTTT.

The rearrangement links TRBV19 to TRBJ1-1, with D hard to call. V gave up 3 bases and J gave up 0 bases, with 8 bases separating them. The CDR3 spans 14 residues. Germline CDR1 reads LNHDA; CDR2 reads SQIVND (reference sequence). In nucleotides, the CDR3 is TGTGCCAGTAGTATCAGCCAGCTGAACACTGAAGCTTTCTTT. It translates to CASSISQLNTEAFF.

The rearrangement uses TRBV7-7 and TRBJ2-1; 10 bases match TRBD2. CDR1 is SSHAT, CDR2 FNYEAQ, per germline (reference sequence). V gave up 1 base and J gave up 4 bases; unmatched junction bases: 4. The CDR3 runs to 16 residues. This chain's CDR3 is CASSLGSSGGYNEQFF. The CDR3, as DNA: TGTGCCAGCAGCTTAGGTAGTAGCGGGGGGTACAATGAGCAGTTCTTC.

The table lists this clone with a count of one. The J gene is TRBJ2-1, the V gene TRBV10-3; no reliable D call. In germline, CDR1 is ENHRY, CDR2 SYGVKD. This CDR3 is built from 16 residues. Trimming took off 0 bases at V and 7 bases at J, with 16 bases between the two ends. CDR3 in DNA: TGTGCCATCAGTGAGTCGTCTCGGGCTCAAGGGAATGAGCAGTTCTTC. Translated, it gives CAISESSRAQGNEQFF.

The chain couples TRBV5-1 to TRBJ1-1; D unclear. The V end was cut by 3 bases, the J end by 0 bases, with 12 bases between. Germline CDR1 and CDR2: SGHRS and YFSETQ. CDR3 length: 15 residues. Written as DNA, the CDR3 is TGCGCCAGCAGCTCCCGGACGGTGATGAACACTGAAGCTTTCTTT. Amino acids: CASSSRTVMNTEAFF.

The V gene is TRBV9, the J gene TRBJ2-1; TRBD2 aligns across 16 bases. After removal of 1 base from V and 6 bases from J, the junction contained 7 bases not matched to a gene. The germline V gene has CDR1 SGDLS and CDR2 YYNGEE. CDR3 size: 18 residues. The CDR3 protein is CASSVTSGTSGRANEQFF. CDR3 DNA sequence: TGTGCCAGCAGCGTAACCTCCGGGACTAGCGGGAGGGCCAATGAGCAGTTCTTC.

The J gene is TRBJ1-3, the V gene TRBV6-6; no reliable D call. The CDR3 consists of 16 residues. Germline loops: CDR1 MNHNY, CDR2 SVGAGI (reference sequence). The V and J ends lost 4 bases and 0 bases respectively, with 13 bases between them. In nucleotides, the CDR3 is TGTGCCAGCAGTTTGAACAGCCCTGACTCTGGAAACACCATATATTTT. Translated: CASSLNSPDSGNTIYF.

J is TRBJ1-4 and V is TRBV7-9; D is unclear. From germline, CDR1 is SEHNR and CDR2 FQNEAQ (reference sequence). The V and J ends lost 7 bases and 8 bases respectively, with 11 bases between them. The CDR3 sequence is 12 residues long. CDR3 sequence: CASTKAGEKLFF. CDR3 nucleotide sequence: TGTGCCAGCACCAAGGCGGGGGAAAAACTGTTTTTT.

This sequence joins TRBV5-1 and TRBJ2-1; tentatively, D is TRBD1 or TRBD2 (5 bases each). Trimming pared 5 bases from V and 7 bases from J, leaving 10 bases between. The CDR3 extends over 12 amino acids. In germline, CDR1 is SGHRS, CDR2 YFSETQ. The CDR3, as DNA: TGCGCCAGCAGTGGGGGATTAAATGAGCAGTTCTTC. Translating it yields CASSGGLNEQFF.

The CDR3 reads CASSFRDPSTDTQYF. For the CDR3, the DNA is TGCGCCAGCAGCTTCCGGGACCCTAGCACAGATACGCAGTATTTT. The V gene is TRBV5-1, the J gene TRBJ2-3; D tentatively fits TRBD1 or TRBD2 (5 bases each). Germline-derived CDR1 and CDR2 are SGHRS and YFSETQ. The germline V and J ends were trimmed by 2 bases and 0 bases, with 10 bases remaining between them. This CDR3 is built from 15 residues.

This clone was seen only once. J is TRBJ1-3 and V is TRBV28; D is unclear. Germline CDR1 is MDHEN and CDR2 is SYDVKM. Trimming took 6 bases from V and 0 from J, leaving 9 bases between them. The CDR3 loop spans 14 amino acids. The CDR3 nucleotides read TGTGCCAGCAGCAGACAAAGCTCTGGAAACACCATATATTTT. Its translation is CASSRQSSGNTIYF.

This clone has just one count. The chain combines TRBV7-6 with TRBJ1-5, with D uncertain. From germline, CDR1 is SGHVS and CDR2 FNYEAQ. The CDR3 runs 12 residues. Trimming cost V 2 bases and J 7 bases, with 6 bases left between them. DNA for the CDR3: TGTGCCAGCAGCTTAATCGGGCAGCCCCAGCATTTT. Protein: CASSLIGQPQHF. The full variable domain, with the rest looked up from reference TRBV7-6 and TRBJ1-5, is GAGVSQSPRYKVTKRGQDVALRCDPISGHVSLYWYRQALGQGPEFLTYFNYEAQQDKSGLPNDRFSAERPEGSISTLTIQRTEQRDSAMYRCASSLIGQPQHFGDGTRLSIL.

This clone has only one observation. The chain combines TRBV30 with TRBJ2-7; tentative D call: TRBD1 (5 bases). V lost 3 bases and J lost 5, with 20 bases in between. The CDR3 loop spans 15 amino acids. Looked up from germline, CDR1 is GTSNPN and CDR2 is SVGIG (reference sequence). In DNA, the CDR3 is TGTGCCTGGAGGGGAACAGGTATCGGGCTCCACGAGCAGTACTTC. Protein sequence: CAWRGTGIGLHEQYF. The entire variable domain, with the rest obtained from reference TRBV30 and TRBJ2-7, is as follows: SQTIHQWPATLVQPVGSPLSLECTVEGTSNPNLYWYRQAAGRGLQLLFYSVGIGQISSEVPQNLSASRPQDRQFILSSKKLLLSDSGFYLCAWRGTGIGLHEQYFGPGTRLTVT.

J is TRBJ2-5 and V is TRBV4-3, with no clear D. This CDR3 has 13 residues. The V end was cut by 4 bases, the J end by 7 bases, with 13 bases between. CDR1 and CDR2 from the germline V gene are LGHNA and YSLEER. The DNA of the CDR3 is TGCGCCAGCAGCCTGAGAGCGTCTGGGACCCAGTACTTC. This translates into CASSLRASGTQYF.

The J gene is TRBJ2-2, the V gene TRBV19; D is unresolved. The germline V and J ends were trimmed by 11 bases and 3 bases, with 16 bases remaining between them. The CDR3 extends over 14 amino acids. CDR1 is LNHDA, CDR2 SQIVND, per germline (reference sequence). This CDR3 reads CAGPKISDTGELFF. DNA for the CDR3: TGTGCCGGCCCTAAAATTTCGGACACCGGGGAGCTGTTTTTT.

V gene TRBV2 combines with J gene TRBJ2-7; either TRBD1 or TRBD2 may fit D (5 bases each). CDR3 size: 13 residues. V lost 6 bases and J 9 bases, leaving 18 bases between the germline ends. Per germline, CDR1 SNHLY and CDR2 FYNNEI. CDR3: CASSPRDPRGQYF. CDR3 DNA: TGTGCCAGCAGCCCCCGGGACCCCCGCGGGCAGTACTTC.

This clone was counted a few times. The chain is built from TRBV30 and TRBJ1-6; 8 bases match TRBD1. After removal of 2 bases from V and 6 bases from J, the junction contained 9 bases not matched to a gene. From germline, CDR1 is GTSNPN and CDR2 SVGIG (reference sequence). This CDR3 contains 16 residues. This chain's CDR3 is CAWSPSDRGGNSPLHF. CDR3 nucleotide sequence: TGTGCCTGGAGTCCTTCTGACAGGGGCGGTAATTCACCCCTCCACTTT.

This clone was seen more than once but under ten times. This sequence joins TRBV2 and TRBJ1-2; TRBD1 matches 7 bases. The germline V gene has CDR1 SNHLY and CDR2 FYNNEI. The CDR3 is 13 amino acids. V was clipped by 2 bases and J by 4 bases; unmatched bases: 1. The CDR3 here is CASSEHRGYGYTF. CDR3 DNA: TGTGCCAGCAGTGAACACAGGGGCTATGGCTACACCTTC.

The gene calls are TRBV6-5 and TRBJ1-1, with TRBD1 identical over 7 bases. With 8 bases clipped from V and 3 bases from J, the junction kept 6 bases outside the gene matches. CDR3 size: 13 residues. CDR1 is MNHEY and CDR2 is SVGAGI in the germline V gene. The CDR3 spells CASYRGGYTEAFF. The DNA of the CDR3 is TGTGCCAGCTACAGGGGAGGGTACACTGAAGCTTTCTTT.

The V and J genes are TRBV4-3 and TRBJ2-7; D not resolved. The CDR3 loop spans 14 amino acids. Germline CDR1 reads LGHNA; CDR2 reads YSLEER. The V gene lost 4 bases and the J gene lost 6 bases, with 16 bases spanning the gap. In DNA form, the CDR3 reads TGCGCCAGCAGCCCATTTCTCGGCCCTTCCGAGCAGTACTTC. Its translation: CASSPFLGPSEQYF.

This chain connects TRBV30 to TRBJ2-7, with D maybe TRBD1 (6 bases). The germline CDR1 and CDR2 sequences are GTSNPN and SVGIG (reference sequence). The length of the CDR3 is 16 residues. V dropped 0 bases and J dropped 2 bases, with 17 bases sitting between them. CDR3 region: CAWSVRGTPKTYEQYF. For the CDR3, the DNA is TGTGCCTGGAGTGTAAGGGGGACACCGAAAACCTACGAGCAGTACTTC. Filled out from reference TRBV30 and TRBJ2-7, the complete variable domain reads SQTIHQWPATLVQPVGSPLSLECTVEGTSNPNLYWYRQAAGRGLQLLFYSVGIGQISSEVPQNLSASRPQDRQFILSSKKLLLSDSGFYLCAWSVRGTPKTYEQYFGPGTRLTVT.

The CDR3 sequence: CAWTGDSGNTIYF. Here the CDR3 DNA reads TGTGCCTGGACAGGGGACTCTGGAAACACCATATATTTT. This chain joins TRBV30 and TRBJ1-3, with D possibly being TRBD1 (6 bases). The CDR3 extends over 13 amino acids. V was shortened by 4 bases and J by 0 bases, with 7 bases between the two germline ends. Germline V gene sequence: CDR1 GTSNPN, CDR2 SVGIG (reference sequence). Full variable domain (missing parts from reference TRBV30 and TRBJ1-3): SQTIHQWPATLVQPVGSPLSLECTVEGTSNPNLYWYRQAAGRGLQLLFYSVGIGQISSEVPQNLSASRPQDRQFILSSKKLLLSDSGFYLCAWTGDSGNTIYFGEGSWLTVV.